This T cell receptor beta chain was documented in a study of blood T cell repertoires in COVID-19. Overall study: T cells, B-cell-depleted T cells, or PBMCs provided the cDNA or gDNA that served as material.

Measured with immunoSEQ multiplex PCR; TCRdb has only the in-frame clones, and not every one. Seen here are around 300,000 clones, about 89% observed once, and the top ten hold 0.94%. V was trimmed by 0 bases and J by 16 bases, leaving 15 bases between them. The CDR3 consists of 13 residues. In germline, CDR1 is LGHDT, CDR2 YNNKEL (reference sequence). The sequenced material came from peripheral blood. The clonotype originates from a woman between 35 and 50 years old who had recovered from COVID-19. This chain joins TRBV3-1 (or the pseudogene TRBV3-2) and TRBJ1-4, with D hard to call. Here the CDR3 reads CASSQDPGKAPFF. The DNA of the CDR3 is TGTGCCAGCAGCCAAGATCCGGGGAAGGCACCGTTTTTT.